A selection of T cell receptor beta chains follows, all from one sample in a study of blood T cell repertoires in COVID-19. This table comes from immunoSEQ multiplex PCR, and its TCRdb copy is limited to in-frame clones, with some not included. The table includes about 180,000 clones, 80% to 85% detected once. Sequenced material: peripheral blood. All receptors derive from a woman older than 75 with COVID-19, enrolled during active disease. The CDR3 runs from the conserved cysteine through the conserved F or W. The order of the fields is J gene, clone size, V gene, D gene, CDR3 protein, CDR3 DNA. The D gene is left open where the match is weak. Size tells how often a clone was seen (once, few, many) or the class of an expanded clone, and some rows leave it out.

TRBJ2-3 - TRBV2 - CASSDYGALRTDTQYF TGTGCCAGCAGTGACTATGGGGCTCTTCGCACAGATACGCAGTATTTT
TRBJ1-2 - TRBV2 - CASSDAGGAYGYTF TGTGCCAGCAGTGATGCGGGGGGGGCTTATGGCTACACCTTC
TRBJ1-1 - TRBV27 - CASSSQQGRGTEAFF TGTGCCAGCAGTTCTCAACAGGGTAGAGGTACTGAAGCTTTCTTT
TRBJ2-2 few TRBV18 TRBD1 CASSQGASGELFF TGTGCCAGCTCACAGGGGGCGTCCGGGGAGCTGTTTTTT
TRBJ2-3 - TRBV12-3/TRBV12-4 - CASSQLGSQYF TGTGCCAGCAGCCAACTAGGTTCGCAGTATTTT
TRBJ2-7 few TRBV2 - CASSEGVRGYEQYF TGTGCCAGCAGTGAAGGGGTCAGGGGCTACGAGCAGTACTTC
TRBJ1-3 - TRBV10-3 - CAIGEGPLIGNTIYF TGTGCCATCGGGGAGGGGCCCTTAATAGGAAACACCATATATTTT
TRBJ1-5 few TRBV19 TRBD1 CASKSQGSSNQPQHF TGTGCCAGTAAATCACAGGGGAGTAGCAATCAGCCCCAGCATTTT
TRBJ2-7 - TRBV7-2 TRBD1 CASSVQGAQDEQYF TGTGCCAGCAGCGTACAGGGGGCGCAGGACGAGCAGTACTTC
TRBJ2-1 - TRBV6-5 - CASSSVTGPRGNEQFF TGTGCCAGCAGTTCGGTCACAGGTCCCCGCGGCAATGAGCAGTTCTTC
TRBJ2-7 few TRBV2 - CASTRLAHYEQYF TGTGCCAGCACACGACTCGCACACTACGAGCAGTACTTC
TRBJ1-2 - TRBV30 TRBD1 CAWSDPTAGGGGYTF TGTGCCTGGAGTGACCCCACGGCAGGGGGTGGAGGCTACACCTTC
TRBJ1-2 - TRBV4-1 TRBD1 CASSQEITGGGGYTF TGCGCCAGCAGCCAAGAAATAACAGGGGGAGGAGGCTACACCTTC
TRBJ2-5 few TRBV7-2 TRBD1 CASSLVRDSQETQYF TGTGCCAGCAGCTTAGTCCGGGACAGCCAAGAGACCCAGTACTTC
TRBJ1-1 few TRBV18 - CASSRRDSTEAFF TGTGCCAGCTCACGTAGGGACTCCACCGAAGCTTTCTTT
TRBJ2-5 once TRBV7-2 - CASSQGLMEETQYF TGTGCCAGCAGCCAGGGTTTAATGGAAGAGACCCAGTACTTC
TRBJ2-3 - TRBV7-9 TRBD2 CASSSWTSGHTDTQYF TGTGCCAGCAGCTCCTGGACTAGCGGACACACAGATACGCAGTATTTT
TRBJ2-3 - TRBV9 - CASSVRPGVDTQYF TGTGCCAGCAGCGTAAGGCCGGGGGTGGATACGCAGTATTTT
TRBJ2-5 once TRBV7-2 - CASSSRRGYQETQYF TGTGCCAGCAGCTCCCGACGGGGGTACCAAGAGACCCAGTACTTC